The clone carrying this TCR beta chain was observed many times. This record comes from a study of T-cell reconstitution after alpha-beta-depleted transplantation in children. The germline V gene encodes CDR1 SGDLS and CDR2 YYNGEE. CDR3 size: 16 residues. V was shortened by 3 bases and J by 6 bases, with 18 bases between the two germline ends. Using unique molecular identifiers, the investigators prepared the TCRbeta library. A single record per CDR3 protein comes from TCRdb applying MiXCR to the PCR reads. This sample has 200,000 to 300,000 distinct CDR3 sequences, with 25% found just once. The source of this sequence is a girl aged 2-10 years with Fanconi anemia, due to receive a stem cell transplant. The specimen was PBMCs, collected before TCRalphabeta/CD19-depleted stem cell transplant. The chain joins TRBV9 to TRBJ2-2; weak D call: TRBD1 (6 bases). The CDR3 sequence: CASSATLQGYAGELFF. The CDR3 nucleotides read TGTGCCAGCAGCGCAACATTACAGGGTTACGCCGGGGAGCTGTTTTTT.